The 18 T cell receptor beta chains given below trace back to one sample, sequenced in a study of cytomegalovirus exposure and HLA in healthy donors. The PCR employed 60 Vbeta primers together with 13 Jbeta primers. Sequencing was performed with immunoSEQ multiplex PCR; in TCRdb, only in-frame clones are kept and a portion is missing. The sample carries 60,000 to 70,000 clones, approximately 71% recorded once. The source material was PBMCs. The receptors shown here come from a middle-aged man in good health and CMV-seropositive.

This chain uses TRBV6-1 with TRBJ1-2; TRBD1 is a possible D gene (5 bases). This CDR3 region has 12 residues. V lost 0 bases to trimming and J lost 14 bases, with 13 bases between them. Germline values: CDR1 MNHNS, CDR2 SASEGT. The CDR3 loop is CASSEAWGLRTF. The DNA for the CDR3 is TGTGCCAGCAGTGAAGCGTGGGGCCTGAGGACCTTC.

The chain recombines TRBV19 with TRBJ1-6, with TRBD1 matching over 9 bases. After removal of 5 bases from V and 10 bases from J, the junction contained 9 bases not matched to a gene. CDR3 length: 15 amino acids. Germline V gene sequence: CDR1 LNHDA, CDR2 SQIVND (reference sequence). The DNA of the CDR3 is TGTGCCAGTAGTCCCCTGGACAGGGGCATCTCACCCCTCCACTTT. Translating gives CASSPLDRGISPLHF. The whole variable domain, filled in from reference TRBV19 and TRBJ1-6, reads DGGITQSPKYLFRKEGQNVTLSCEQNLNHDAMYWYRQDPGQGLRLIYYSQIVNDFQKGDIAEGYSVSREKKESFPLTVTSAQKNPTAFYLCASSPLDRGISPLHFGNGTRLTVT.

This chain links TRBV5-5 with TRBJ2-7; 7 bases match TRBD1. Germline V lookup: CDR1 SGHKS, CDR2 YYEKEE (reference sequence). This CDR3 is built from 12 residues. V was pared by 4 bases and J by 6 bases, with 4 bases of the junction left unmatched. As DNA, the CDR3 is TGTGCCAGCAGCCTAGGGGACAGCGAGCAGTACTTC. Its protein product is CASSLGDSEQYF.

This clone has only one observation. The CDR3 coding sequence is TGCGCCAGCAGCTTGGGGGGACAGGGGGCGAGGGAGCAGTACTTC. It yields the protein CASSLGGQGAREQYF. The rearrangement uses TRBV5-1 and TRBJ2-7, with 12 bases aligning to TRBD1. The CDR3 has 15 residues. The ends lost 0 bases at V and 7 bases at J; junction bases unmatched: 5. The germline V gene has CDR1 SGHRS and CDR2 YFSETQ.

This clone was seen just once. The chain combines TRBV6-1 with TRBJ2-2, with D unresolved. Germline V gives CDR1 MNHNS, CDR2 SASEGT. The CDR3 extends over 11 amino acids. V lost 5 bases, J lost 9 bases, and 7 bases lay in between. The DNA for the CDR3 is TGTGCCAGCAGTCCTAAATGGGAGCTGTTTTTT. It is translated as CASSPKWELFF.

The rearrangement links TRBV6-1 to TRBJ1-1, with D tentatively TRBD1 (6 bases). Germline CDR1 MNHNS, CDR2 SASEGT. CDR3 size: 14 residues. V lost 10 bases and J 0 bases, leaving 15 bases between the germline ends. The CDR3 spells CATRIGGLNTEAFF. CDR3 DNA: TGTGCCACCCGCATTGGGGGCTTGAACACTGAAGCTTTCTTT.

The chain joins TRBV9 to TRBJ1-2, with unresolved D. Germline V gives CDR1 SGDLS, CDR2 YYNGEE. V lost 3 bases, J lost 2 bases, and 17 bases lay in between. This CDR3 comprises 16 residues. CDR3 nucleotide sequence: TGTGCCAGCAGCGGCCTCTCGGAGGGTTACAACTATGGCTACACCTTC. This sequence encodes CASSGLSEGYNYGYTF. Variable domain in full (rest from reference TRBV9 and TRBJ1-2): DSGVTQTPKHLITATGQRVTLRCSPRSGDLSVYWYQQSLDQGLQFLIQYYNGEERAKGNILERFSAQQFPDLHSELNLSSLELGDSALYFCASSGLSEGYNYGYTFGSGTRLTVV.

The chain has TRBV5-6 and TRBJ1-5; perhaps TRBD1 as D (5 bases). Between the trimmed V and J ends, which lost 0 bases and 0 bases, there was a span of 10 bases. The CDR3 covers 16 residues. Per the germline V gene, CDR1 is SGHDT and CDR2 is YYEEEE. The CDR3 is CASSLGGTYSNQPQHF. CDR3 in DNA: TGTGCCAGCAGCTTGGGGGGCACGTATAGCAATCAGCCCCAGCATTTT. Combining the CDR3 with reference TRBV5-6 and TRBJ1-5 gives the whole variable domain DAGVTQSPTHLIKTRGQQVTLRCSPKSGHDTVSWYQQALGQGPQFIFQYYEEEERQRGNFPDRFSGHQFPNYSSELNVNALLLGDSALYLCASSLGGTYSNQPQHFGDGTRLSIL.

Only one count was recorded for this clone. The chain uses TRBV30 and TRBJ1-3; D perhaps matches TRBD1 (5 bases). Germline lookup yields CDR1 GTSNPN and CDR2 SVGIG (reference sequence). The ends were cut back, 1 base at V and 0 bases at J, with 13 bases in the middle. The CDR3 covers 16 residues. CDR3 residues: CAWSGGGPLSGNTIYF. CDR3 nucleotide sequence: TGTGCCTGGAGTGGGGGGGGTCCCCTCTCTGGAAACACCATATATTTT.

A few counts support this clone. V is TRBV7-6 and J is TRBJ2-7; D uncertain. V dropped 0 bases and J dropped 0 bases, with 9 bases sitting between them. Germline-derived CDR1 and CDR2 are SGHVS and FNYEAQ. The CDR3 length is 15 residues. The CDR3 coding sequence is TGTGCCAGCAGCTTAGCGGGCGACCTCTCCTACGAGCAGTACTTC. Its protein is CASSLAGDLSYEQYF.

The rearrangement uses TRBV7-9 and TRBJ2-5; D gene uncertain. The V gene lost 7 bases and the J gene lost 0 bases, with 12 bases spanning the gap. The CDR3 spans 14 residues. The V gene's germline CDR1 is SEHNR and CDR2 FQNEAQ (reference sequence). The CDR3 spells CASTPSAYQETQYF. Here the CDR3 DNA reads TGTGCCAGCACCCCGAGCGCCTACCAAGAGACCCAGTACTTC.

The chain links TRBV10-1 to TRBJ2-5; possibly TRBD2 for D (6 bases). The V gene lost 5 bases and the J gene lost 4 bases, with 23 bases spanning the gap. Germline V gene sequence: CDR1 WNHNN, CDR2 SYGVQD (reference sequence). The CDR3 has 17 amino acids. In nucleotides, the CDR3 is TGCGCCAGCAGTTTAACACCCCGGGGGTTCCCGGGAGAGACCCAGTACTTC. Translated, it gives CASSLTPRGFPGETQYF.

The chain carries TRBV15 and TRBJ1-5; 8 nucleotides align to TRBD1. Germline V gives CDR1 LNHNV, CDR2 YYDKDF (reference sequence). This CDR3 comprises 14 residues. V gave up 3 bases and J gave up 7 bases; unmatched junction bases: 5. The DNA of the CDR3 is TGTGCCACCAGCAGGACAGGGGAATGGCAGCCCCAGCATTTT. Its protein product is CATSRTGEWQPQHF.

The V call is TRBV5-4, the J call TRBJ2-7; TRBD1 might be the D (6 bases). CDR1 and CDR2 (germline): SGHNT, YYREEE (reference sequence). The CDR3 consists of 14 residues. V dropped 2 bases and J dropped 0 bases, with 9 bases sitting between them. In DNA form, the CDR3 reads TGTGCCAGCAGCTTATCAGGGGCCTCCTACGAGCAGTACTTC. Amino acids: CASSLSGASYEQYF.

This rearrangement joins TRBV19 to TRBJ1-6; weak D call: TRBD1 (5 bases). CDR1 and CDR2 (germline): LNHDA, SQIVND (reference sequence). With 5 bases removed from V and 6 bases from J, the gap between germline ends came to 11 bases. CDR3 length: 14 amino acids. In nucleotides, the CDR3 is TGTGCCAGTAGTGTAAAGACAGCTAATTCACCCCTCCACTTT. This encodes CASSVKTANSPLHF. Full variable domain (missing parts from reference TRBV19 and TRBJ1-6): DGGITQSPKYLFRKEGQNVTLSCEQNLNHDAMYWYRQDPGQGLRLIYYSQIVNDFQKGDIAEGYSVSREKKESFPLTVTSAQKNPTAFYLCASSVKTANSPLHFGNGTRLTVT.

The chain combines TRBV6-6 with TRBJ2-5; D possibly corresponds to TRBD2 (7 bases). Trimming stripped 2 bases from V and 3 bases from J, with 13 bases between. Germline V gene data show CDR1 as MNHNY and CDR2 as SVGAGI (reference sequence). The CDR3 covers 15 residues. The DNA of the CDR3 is TGTGCCAGCAGTTACACTCGAGGGGGGGAAGAGACCCAGTACTTC. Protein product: CASSYTRGGEETQYF.

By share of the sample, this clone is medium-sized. The CDR3 region is CASSEEIAGGHEQFF. The CDR3 DNA sequence: TGTGCCAGCAGTGAAGAAATAGCGGGGGGGCATGAGCAGTTCTTC. The chain recombines TRBV6-4 with TRBJ2-1; 11 nucleotides match TRBD2. V shed 3 bases, J shed 8 bases, and the junction held 6 bases outside the gene matches. There are 15 residues in the CDR3. Germline-derived CDR1 and CDR2 are MRHNA and SNTAGT.

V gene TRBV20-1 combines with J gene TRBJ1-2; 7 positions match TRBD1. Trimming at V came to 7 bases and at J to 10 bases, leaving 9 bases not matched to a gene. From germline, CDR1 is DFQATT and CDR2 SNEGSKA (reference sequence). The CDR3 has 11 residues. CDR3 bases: TGCAGTGACTACAGGGGTGGTGACTACACCTTC. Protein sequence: CSDYRGGDYTF.